Described below is a single T cell receptor (beta chain) sequence and its context. Original handling: From reference gene primer amplification, estimates of nucleated cell counts were derived. The protocol was immunoSEQ multiplex PCR, while the TCRdb copy is restricted to in-frame clones and leaves out a portion. The V and J calls and clone size are taken from that table; D and trimming were inferred from the DNA. This table has 150,000 to 200,000 clones, less than 85% appearing once. The data are from a study of blood T cell repertoires in COVID-19. Study-wide background: Specimens from acute and convalescent COVID-19 originated in the United States, Italy and Spain.

Trimming took 6 bases from V and 7 from J; bases not matched to a gene: 3. Looked up from germline, CDR1 is MNHEY and CDR2 is SMNVEV (reference sequence). CDR3 length: 14 amino acids. Sequencing was performed on peripheral blood. The V gene is TRBV27, the J gene TRBJ1-6; 10 bases are a match to TRBD1. This receptor was taken from a woman aged 80 or older with acute or convalescent COVID-19. CDR3 sequence: CASRGTGENSPLHF. CDR3 sequence (DNA): TGTGCCAGCAGGGGGACAGGGGAGAATTCACCCCTCCACTTT.